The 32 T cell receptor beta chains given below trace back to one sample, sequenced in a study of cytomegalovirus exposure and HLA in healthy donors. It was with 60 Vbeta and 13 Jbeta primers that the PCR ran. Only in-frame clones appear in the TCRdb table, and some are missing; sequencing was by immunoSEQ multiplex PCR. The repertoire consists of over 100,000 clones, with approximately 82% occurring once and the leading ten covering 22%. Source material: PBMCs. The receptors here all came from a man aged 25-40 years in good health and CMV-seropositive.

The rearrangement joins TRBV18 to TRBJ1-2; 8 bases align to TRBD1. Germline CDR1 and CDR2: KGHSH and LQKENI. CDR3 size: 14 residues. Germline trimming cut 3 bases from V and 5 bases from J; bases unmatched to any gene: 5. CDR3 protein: CASSPSQGAYGYTF. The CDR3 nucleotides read TGTGCCAGCTCACCCTCGCAGGGGGCTTATGGCTACACCTTC.

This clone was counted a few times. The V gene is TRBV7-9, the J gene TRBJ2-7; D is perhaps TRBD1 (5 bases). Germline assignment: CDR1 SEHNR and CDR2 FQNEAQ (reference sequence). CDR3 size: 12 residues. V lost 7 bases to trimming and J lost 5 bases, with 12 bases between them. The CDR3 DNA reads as TGTGCCAGCACCCGAAGCAGGGACGAGCAGTACTTC. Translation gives CASTRSRDEQYF. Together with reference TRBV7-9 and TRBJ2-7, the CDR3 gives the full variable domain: DTGVSQNPRHKITKRGQNVTFRCDPISEHNRLYWYRQTLGQGPEFLTYFQNEAQLEKSRLLSDRFSAERPKGSFSTLEIQRTEQGDSAMYLCASTRSRDEQYFGPGTRLTVT.

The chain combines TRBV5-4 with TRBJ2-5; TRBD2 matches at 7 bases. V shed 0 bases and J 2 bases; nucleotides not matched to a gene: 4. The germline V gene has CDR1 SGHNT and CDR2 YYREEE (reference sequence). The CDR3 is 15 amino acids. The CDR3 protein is CASSLVGGWQETQYF. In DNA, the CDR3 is TGTGCCAGCAGCTTGGTGGGGGGGTGGCAAGAGACCCAGTACTTC.

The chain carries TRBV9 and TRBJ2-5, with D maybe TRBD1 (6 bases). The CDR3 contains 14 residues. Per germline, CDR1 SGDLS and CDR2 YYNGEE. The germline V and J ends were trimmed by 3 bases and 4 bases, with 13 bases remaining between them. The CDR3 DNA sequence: TGTGCCAGCAGCGCACAGGGTTTAAGAGAGACCCAGTACTTC. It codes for CASSAQGLRETQYF.

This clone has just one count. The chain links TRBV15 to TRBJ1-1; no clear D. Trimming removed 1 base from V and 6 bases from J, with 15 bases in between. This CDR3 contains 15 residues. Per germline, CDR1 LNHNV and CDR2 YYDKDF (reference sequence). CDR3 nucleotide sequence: TGTGCCACCAGCAGAGCCCGATTTTCTGGCTCTGAAGCTTTCTTT. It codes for CATSRARFSGSEAFF.

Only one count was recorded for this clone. CDR3 bases: TGTGCCAGCAGTCGACAGGGCACCGGGGAGCTGTTTTTT. This encodes CASSRQGTGELFF. This chain uses TRBV6-6 with TRBJ2-2, with 7 bases that match TRBD1. With 5 bases clipped from V and 4 bases from J, the junction kept 1 base outside the gene matches. CDR3 length equals 13 residues. The germline V gene encodes CDR1 MNHNY and CDR2 SVGAGI (reference sequence).

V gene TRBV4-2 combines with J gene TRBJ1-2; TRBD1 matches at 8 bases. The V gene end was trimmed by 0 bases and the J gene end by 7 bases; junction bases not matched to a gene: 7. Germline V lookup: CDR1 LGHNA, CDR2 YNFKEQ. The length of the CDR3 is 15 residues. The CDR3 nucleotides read TGTGCCAGCAGCCAAGATTCCGCAGGGGGCTTTGGCTACACCTTC. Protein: CASSQDSAGGFGYTF.

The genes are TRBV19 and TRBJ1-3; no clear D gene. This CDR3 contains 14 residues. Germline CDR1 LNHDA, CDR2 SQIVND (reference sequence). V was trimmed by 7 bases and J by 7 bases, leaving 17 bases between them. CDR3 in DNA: TGTGCCAGTACCACCCTTCCTAACGGGAACACCATATATTTT. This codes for CASTTLPNGNTIYF.

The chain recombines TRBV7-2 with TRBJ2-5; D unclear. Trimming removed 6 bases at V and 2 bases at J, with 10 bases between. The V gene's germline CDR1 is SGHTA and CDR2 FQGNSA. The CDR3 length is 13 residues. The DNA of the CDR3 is TGTGCCAGCAGTAGACAAATACAAGAGACCCAGTACTTC. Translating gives CASSRQIQETQYF.

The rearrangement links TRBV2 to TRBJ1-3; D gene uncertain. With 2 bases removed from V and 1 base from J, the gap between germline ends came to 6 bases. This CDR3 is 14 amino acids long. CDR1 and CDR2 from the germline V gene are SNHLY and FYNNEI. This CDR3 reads CASSELVSGNTIYF. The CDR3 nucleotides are TGTGCCAGCAGTGAACTTGTTTCTGGAAACACCATATATTTT.

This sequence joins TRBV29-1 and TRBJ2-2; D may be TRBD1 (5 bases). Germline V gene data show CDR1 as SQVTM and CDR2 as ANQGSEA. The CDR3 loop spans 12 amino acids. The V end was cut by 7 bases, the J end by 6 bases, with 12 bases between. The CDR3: CSAEDIPGELFF. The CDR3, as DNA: TGCAGCGCTGAGGACATTCCCGGGGAGCTGTTTTTT.

CDR3 amino acids: CASSVLERGGTGELFF. The DNA of the CDR3 is TGTGCCAGCAGCGTTTTGGAGCGGGGGGGCACCGGGGAGCTGTTTTTT. This sequence joins TRBV9 and TRBJ2-2, with 10 bases fitting TRBD2. Losses at the gene ends were 2 bases for V and 4 bases for J; bases not matched to a gene: 5. CDR1 is SGDLS, CDR2 YYNGEE, per germline. CDR3 length: 16 amino acids.

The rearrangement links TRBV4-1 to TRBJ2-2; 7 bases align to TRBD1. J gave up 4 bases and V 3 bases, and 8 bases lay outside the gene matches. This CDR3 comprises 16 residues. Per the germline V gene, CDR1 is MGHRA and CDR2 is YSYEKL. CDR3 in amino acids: CASSQNRGTGTGELFF. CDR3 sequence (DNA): TGCGCCAGCAGCCAGAACAGGGGAACGGGCACCGGGGAGCTGTTTTTT.

The CDR3 DNA is TGTGCCAGCAGCTCCGGAGGGTACAATGAGCAGTTCTTC. The encoded protein is CASSSGGYNEQFF. The rearrangement links TRBV5-4 to TRBJ2-1, with D perhaps matching TRBD2 (6 bases). This CDR3 has 13 residues. CDR1 and CDR2 from the germline V gene are SGHNT and YYREEE (reference sequence). Trimming shortened V by 3 bases and J by 4 bases, and 8 bases separated the two germline ends.

The CDR3: CASSPITGFNQPQHF. CDR3 DNA sequence: TGCGCCAGCAGCCCAATTACAGGGTTCAATCAGCCCCAGCATTTT. The chain combines TRBV4-1 with TRBJ1-5; weak D call: TRBD1 (6 bases). CDR3 size: 15 residues. Trimming took off 4 bases at V and 3 bases at J, with 13 bases between the two ends. CDR1 is MGHRA and CDR2 is YSYEKL in the germline V gene.

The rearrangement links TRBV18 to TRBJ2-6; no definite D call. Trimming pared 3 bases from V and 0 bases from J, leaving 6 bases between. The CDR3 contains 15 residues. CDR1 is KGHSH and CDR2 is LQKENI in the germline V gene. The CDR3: CASSPELSGANVLTF. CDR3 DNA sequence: TGTGCCAGCTCACCCGAGCTCTCTGGGGCCAACGTCCTGACTTTC.

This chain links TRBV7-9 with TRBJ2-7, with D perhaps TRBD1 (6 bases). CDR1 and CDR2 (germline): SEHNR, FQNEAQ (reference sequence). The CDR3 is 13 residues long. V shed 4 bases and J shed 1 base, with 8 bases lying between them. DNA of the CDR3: TGTGCCAGCAGCTATACAGGGTCCTACGAGCAGTACGTC. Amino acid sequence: CASSYTGSYEQYV.

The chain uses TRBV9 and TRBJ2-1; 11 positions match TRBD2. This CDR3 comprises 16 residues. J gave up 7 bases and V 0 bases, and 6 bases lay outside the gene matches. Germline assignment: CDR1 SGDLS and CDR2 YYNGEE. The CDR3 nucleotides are TGTGCCAGCAGCGTAGGGGCTAGCGGGGGGAAAAATGAGCAGTTCTTC. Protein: CASSVGASGGKNEQFF.

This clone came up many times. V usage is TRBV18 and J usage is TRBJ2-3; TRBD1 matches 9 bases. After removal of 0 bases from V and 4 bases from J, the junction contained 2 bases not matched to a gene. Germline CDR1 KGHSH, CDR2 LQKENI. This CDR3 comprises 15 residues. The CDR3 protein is CASSPPGQGSDTQYF. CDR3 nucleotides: TGTGCCAGCTCACCACCGGGACAGGGCTCAGATACGCAGTATTTT. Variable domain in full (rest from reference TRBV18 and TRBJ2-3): NAGVMQNPRHLVRRRGQEARLRCSPMKGHSHVYWYRQLPEEGLKFMVYLQKENIIDESGMPKERFSAEFPKEGPSILRIQQVVRGDSAAYFCASSPPGQGSDTQYFGPGTRLTVL.

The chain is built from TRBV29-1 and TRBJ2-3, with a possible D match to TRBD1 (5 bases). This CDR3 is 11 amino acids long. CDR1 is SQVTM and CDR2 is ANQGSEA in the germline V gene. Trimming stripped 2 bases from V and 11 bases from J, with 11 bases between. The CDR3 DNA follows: TGCAGCGTTGAATTTACAGGCGGGCAGTATTTT. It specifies CSVEFTGGQYF.

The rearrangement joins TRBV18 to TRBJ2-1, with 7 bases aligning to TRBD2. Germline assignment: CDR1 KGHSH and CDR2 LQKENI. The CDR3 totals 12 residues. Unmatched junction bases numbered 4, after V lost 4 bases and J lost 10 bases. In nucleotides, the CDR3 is TGTGCCAGCTCACGGGAACTAGCGGAGCAGTTCTTC. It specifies CASSRELAEQFF.

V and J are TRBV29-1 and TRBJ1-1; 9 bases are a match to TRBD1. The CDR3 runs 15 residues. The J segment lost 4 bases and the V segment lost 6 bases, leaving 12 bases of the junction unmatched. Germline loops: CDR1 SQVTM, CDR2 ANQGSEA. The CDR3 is CSVGGQGWGGTEAFF. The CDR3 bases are TGCAGCGTCGGGGGACAGGGTTGGGGAGGCACTGAAGCTTTCTTT. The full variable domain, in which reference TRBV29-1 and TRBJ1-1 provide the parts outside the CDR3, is SAVISQKPSRDICQRGTSLTIQCQVDSQVTMMFWYRQQPGQSLTLIATANQGSEATYESGFVIDKFPISRPNLTFSTLTVSNMSPEDSSIYLCSVGGQGWGGTEAFFGQGTRLTVV.

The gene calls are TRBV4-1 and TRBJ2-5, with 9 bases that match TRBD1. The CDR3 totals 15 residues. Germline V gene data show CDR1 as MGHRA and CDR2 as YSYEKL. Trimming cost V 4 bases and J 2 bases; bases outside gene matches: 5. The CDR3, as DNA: TGCGCCAGCAGCCGCGGGGACAGGGATCAAGAGACCCAGTACTTC. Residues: CASSRGDRDQETQYF.

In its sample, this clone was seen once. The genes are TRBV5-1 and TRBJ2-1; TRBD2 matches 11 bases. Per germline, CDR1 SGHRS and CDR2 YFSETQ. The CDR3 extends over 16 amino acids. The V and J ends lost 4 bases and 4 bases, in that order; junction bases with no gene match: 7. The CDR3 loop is CASSAGPSGGYNEQFF. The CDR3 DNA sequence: TGCGCCAGCAGCGCGGGTCCTAGCGGGGGGTACAATGAGCAGTTCTTC.

CDR3 bases: TGTGCCAGCAGTGAATGGGGCGGGAGGGCCAGGGGGGAGACCCAGTACTTC. Protein sequence: CASSEWGGRARGETQYF. The chain carries TRBV2 and TRBJ2-5, with 9 positions matching TRBD2. This CDR3 is built from 17 residues. V was pared by 2 bases and J by 5 bases, with 12 bases of the junction left unmatched. Germline V gene sequence: CDR1 SNHLY, CDR2 FYNNEI.

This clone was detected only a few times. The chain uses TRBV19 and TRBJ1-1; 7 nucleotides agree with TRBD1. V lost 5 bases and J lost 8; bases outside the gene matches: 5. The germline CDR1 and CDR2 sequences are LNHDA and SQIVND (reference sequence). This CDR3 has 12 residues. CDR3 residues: CASSRTGREAFF. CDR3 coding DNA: TGTGCCAGTAGTCGGACAGGTCGCGAAGCTTTCTTT.

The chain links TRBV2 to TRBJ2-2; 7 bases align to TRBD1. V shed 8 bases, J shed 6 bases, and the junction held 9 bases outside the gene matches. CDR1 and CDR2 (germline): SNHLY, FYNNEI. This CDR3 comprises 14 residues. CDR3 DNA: TGTGCCAGCCGGCTCTGGCAGGGGGCCGGGGAGCTGTTTTTT. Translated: CASRLWQGAGELFF. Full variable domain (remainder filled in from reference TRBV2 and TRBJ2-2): EPEVTQTPSHQVTQMGQEVILRCVPISNHLYFYWYRQILGQKVEFLVSFYNNEISEKSEIFDDQFSVERPDGSNFTLKIRSTKLEDSAMYFCASRLWQGAGELFFGEGSRLTVL.

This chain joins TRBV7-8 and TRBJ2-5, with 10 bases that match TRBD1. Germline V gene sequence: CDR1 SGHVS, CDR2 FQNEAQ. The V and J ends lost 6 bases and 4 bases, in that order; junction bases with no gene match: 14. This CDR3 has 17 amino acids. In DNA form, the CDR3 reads TGTGCCAGCAGTCCCTTCTTGAGGGACAGGGGAGGAGAGACCCAGTACTTC. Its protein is CASSPFLRDRGGETQYF.

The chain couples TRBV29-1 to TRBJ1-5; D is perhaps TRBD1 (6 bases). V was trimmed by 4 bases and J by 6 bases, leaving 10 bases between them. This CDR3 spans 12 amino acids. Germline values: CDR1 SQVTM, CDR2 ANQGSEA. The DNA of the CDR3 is TGCAGCGTTGTGGAAGGGGGTCAGCCCCAGCATTTT. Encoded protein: CSVVEGGQPQHF.

In DNA form, the CDR3 reads TGTGCCAGCAGTGCGGACAGGGGTAACTATGGCTACACCTTC. It is translated as CASSADRGNYGYTF. The chain employs TRBV13 and TRBJ1-2; TRBD1 aligns across 9 bases. Per germline, CDR1 PRHDT and CDR2 FYEKMQ (reference sequence). V dropped 6 bases and J dropped 1; count of bases not matched to a gene: 3. The length of the CDR3 is 14 residues.

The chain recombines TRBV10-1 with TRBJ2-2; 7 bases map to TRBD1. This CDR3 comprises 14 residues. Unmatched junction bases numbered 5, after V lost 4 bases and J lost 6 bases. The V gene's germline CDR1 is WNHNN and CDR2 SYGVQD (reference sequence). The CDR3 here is CASSVNRGPGELFF. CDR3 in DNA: TGCGCCAGCAGTGTCAACAGGGGTCCCGGGGAGCTGTTTTTT.

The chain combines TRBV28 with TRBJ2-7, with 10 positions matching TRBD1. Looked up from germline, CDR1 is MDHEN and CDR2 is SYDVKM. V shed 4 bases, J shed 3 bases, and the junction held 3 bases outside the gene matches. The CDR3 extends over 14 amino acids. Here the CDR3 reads CASSSRDRGYEQYF. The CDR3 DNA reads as TGTGCCAGCAGTTCAAGGGACAGGGGCTACGAGCAGTACTTC.